The 30 T cell receptor beta chains below come from one sample, sequenced in a study of blood T cell repertoires in COVID-19. Produced via immunoSEQ multiplex PCR; TCRdb's table is partial and in-frame only. The table records 140,000 or so clones, about 87% of them present only once. Sequencing used peripheral blood. These receptor sequences come from a woman aged 50 to 60 with acute or convalescent COVID-19.

V and J are TRBV5-1 and TRBJ2-7, with D uncertain. The V and J ends lost 0 bases and 0 bases respectively, with 16 bases between them. Per the germline V gene, CDR1 is SGHRS and CDR2 is YFSETQ. The CDR3 extends over 17 amino acids. Written as DNA, the CDR3 is TGCGCCAGCAGCTTGGCCTCGAGGCGAATAGACTCCTACGAGCAGTACTTC. Residues: CASSLASRRIDSYEQYF.

This chain links TRBV24-1 with TRBJ2-1; the match to TRBD2 covers 12 bases. Trimming removed 4 bases from V and 9 bases from J; junction bases left unmatched: 9. The CDR3 consists of 16 residues. CDR1 is KGHDR, CDR2 SFDVKD, per germline. The CDR3 reads CATSELTSGSFREQFF. CDR3 coding DNA: TGTGCCACCAGTGAACTGACTAGCGGGAGTTTCCGTGAGCAGTTCTTC.

The chain couples TRBV6-5 to TRBJ2-2; 9 nucleotides match TRBD1. V was pared by 7 bases and J by 3 bases, with 3 bases of the junction left unmatched. CDR1 is MNHEY and CDR2 is SVGAGI in the germline V gene. The CDR3 length is 14 residues. This CDR3 reads CASTRQGDTGELFF. The CDR3 nucleotides read TGTGCCAGCACCCGACAGGGGGACACCGGGGAGCTGTTTTTT.

There are a few counts of this clone. The V gene is TRBV18, the J gene TRBJ1-5, with TRBD1 identical over 8 bases. Germline-derived CDR1 and CDR2 are KGHSH and LQKENI. CDR3 length: 15 residues. V was pared by 3 bases and J by 7 bases, with 8 bases of the junction left unmatched. The CDR3 region is CASSPGQGSGQPQHF. The CDR3 nucleotides are TGTGCCAGCTCACCTGGACAGGGTAGCGGCCAGCCCCAGCATTTT.

The chain combines TRBV9 with TRBJ2-1, with D perhaps TRBD2 (5 bases). V was shortened by 5 bases and J by 4 bases, with 16 bases between the two germline ends. This CDR3 comprises 15 residues. Per the germline V gene, CDR1 is SGDLS and CDR2 is YYNGEE. The CDR3 reads CASRGQAEQYNEQFF. DNA of the CDR3: TGTGCCAGCAGGGGTCAAGCGGAGCAATACAATGAGCAGTTCTTC.

The CDR3 DNA reads TGTGCCACCAGTGCCTTACCGGGACAGGGAATAGGAGGCTACACCTTC. Translating gives CATSALPGQGIGGYTF. The genes are TRBV24-1 and TRBJ1-2; 9 bases agree with TRBD1. This CDR3 is 16 amino acids long. V lost 5 bases, J lost 8 bases, and 14 bases stayed unmatched. Per germline, CDR1 KGHDR and CDR2 SFDVKD.

The V and J genes are TRBV10-2 and TRBJ1-5; D is ambiguous. Germline CDR1 WSHSY, CDR2 SAAADI. The CDR3 is 14 amino acids. V lost 4 bases and J lost 1, with 8 bases in between. CDR3 sequence reads: CASSAPESNQPQHF. DNA for the CDR3: TGCGCCAGCAGTGCCCCAGAAAGCAATCAGCCCCAGCATTTT.

The chain carries TRBV27 and TRBJ1-2; D perhaps matches TRBD1 (5 bases). CDR3 length equals 12 residues. CDR1 MNHEY and CDR2 SMNVEV come from the germline V gene (reference sequence). V was clipped by 4 bases and J by 4 bases, with 7 bases between them. CDR3 loop: CASSSGFYGYTF. CDR3 nucleotides: TGTGCCAGCAGTTCAGGGTTCTATGGCTACACCTTC.

The chain couples TRBV7-2 to TRBJ2-7; D is unresolved. V dropped 6 bases and J dropped 1 base, with 16 bases sitting between them. The V gene's germline CDR1 is SGHTA and CDR2 FQGNSA. The CDR3 contains 15 residues. The CDR3 loop reads CASRRDTHPSYEQYF. DNA of the CDR3: TGTGCCAGCAGACGAGACACGCACCCTTCCTACGAGCAGTACTTC.

The chain links TRBV12-5 to TRBJ1-1; the match to TRBD1 covers 7 bases. V dropped 5 bases and J dropped 0; count of bases not matched to a gene: 6. The V gene's germline CDR1 is LGHNT and CDR2 FRNRAP. The CDR3 consists of 15 residues. In nucleotides, the CDR3 is TGTGCTAGTGGTAACCGGGACAGCATGAACACTGAAGCTTTCTTT. This sequence encodes CASGNRDSMNTEAFF.

This clone was recorded only once. In DNA form, the CDR3 reads TGTGCCATCCAGGGTCTGGCTGAAGCTTTCTTT. Its translation is CAIQGLAEAFF. The chain is built from TRBV28 and TRBJ1-1; D is perhaps TRBD1 (5 bases). Trimming took off 10 bases at V and 6 bases at J, with 12 bases between the two ends. There are 11 residues in the CDR3. Germline CDR1 MDHEN, CDR2 SYDVKM.

V gene TRBV10-3 combines with J gene TRBJ1-4, with D maybe TRBD1 (5 bases). Germline V gives CDR1 ENHRY, CDR2 SYGVKD. Trimming took 11 bases from V and 2 from J, leaving 15 bases between them. The CDR3 runs 14 residues. The chain's CDR3 is CAVGDRGTNEKLFF. CDR3 sequence (DNA): TGTGCCGTCGGAGATAGGGGTACTAATGAAAAACTGTTTTTT.

The chain joins TRBV19 to TRBJ2-3; TRBD2 aligns across 7 bases. CDR1 and CDR2 from the germline V gene are LNHDA and SQIVND (reference sequence). This CDR3 contains 16 residues. V lost 2 bases to trimming and J lost 4 bases; unmatched junction nucleotides: 9. The CDR3 loop reads CASSIISGVNPDTQYF. DNA for the CDR3: TGTGCCAGTAGTATAATAAGCGGGGTAAATCCAGATACGCAGTATTTT.

The chain employs TRBV3-1 (or the pseudogene TRBV3-2) and TRBJ1-2; D is undetermined. The germline V and J ends were trimmed by 3 bases and 2 bases, with 10 bases remaining between them. The CDR3 consists of 14 residues. The germline gives CDR1 LGHDT, CDR2 YNNKEL (reference sequence). In DNA form, the CDR3 reads TGTGCCAGCAGCCAGGTAGACGGGAACTATGGCTACACCTTC. Its protein product is CASSQVDGNYGYTF.

The gene calls are TRBV7-3 and TRBJ2-2, with TRBD2 matching 11 bases. The CDR3 consists of 15 residues. V shed 2 bases and J 5 bases; nucleotides not matched to a gene: 1. Per germline, CDR1 SGHTA and CDR2 FQGTGA. This chain's CDR3 is CASSLASGGTGELFF. CDR3 nucleotides: TGTGCCAGCAGCTTAGCTAGCGGGGGGACCGGGGAGCTGTTTTTT. Complete variable domain (other parts from reference TRBV7-3 and TRBJ2-2): GAGVSQTPSNKVTEKGKYVELRCDPISGHTALYWYRQSLGQGPEFLIYFQGTGAADDSGLPNDRFFAVRPEGSVSTLKIQRTERGDSAVYLCASSLASGGTGELFFGEGSRLTVL.

This sequence joins TRBV29-1 and TRBJ2-7; TRBD2 agrees at 8 bases. The ends lost 4 bases at V and 4 bases at J; junction bases unmatched: 9. Germline CDR1 SQVTM, CDR2 ANQGSEA. This CDR3 contains 14 residues. CDR3 loop: CSVAGSGSIYEQYF. CDR3 DNA: TGCAGCGTTGCGGGGAGCGGGAGTATATACGAGCAGTACTTC.

The V and J genes are TRBV3-1 (or the pseudogene TRBV3-2) and TRBJ2-3, with 7 positions matching TRBD1. Germline V CDR1 and CDR2: LGHDT, YNNKEL (reference sequence). With 1 base clipped from V and 6 bases from J, the junction kept 10 bases outside the gene matches. This CDR3 comprises 16 residues. The chain's CDR3 is CASSQGGRGSWDTQYF. The CDR3 DNA sequence: TGTGCCAGCAGCCAAGGGGGCAGGGGGTCGTGGGATACGCAGTATTTT.

The chain recombines TRBV9 with TRBJ1-4, with TRBD1 matching 9 bases. Unmatched junction bases numbered 8, after V lost 3 bases and J lost 5 bases. CDR3 length equals 16 residues. Germline V gene sequence: CDR1 SGDLS, CDR2 YYNGEE. The CDR3 here is CASSDGRDRANEKLFF. The DNA of the CDR3 is TGTGCCAGCAGCGACGGTCGGGACAGGGCGAATGAAAAACTGTTTTTT.

The chain couples TRBV27 to TRBJ1-1; weak D call: TRBD1 (6 bases). This CDR3 region has 14 residues. V gave up 5 bases and J gave up 4 bases, with 14 bases separating them. The V gene's germline CDR1 is MNHEY and CDR2 SMNVEV (reference sequence). The CDR3 region is CASSQGRRGTEAFF. The DNA for the CDR3 is TGTGCCAGCAGTCAAGGGCGCAGGGGCACTGAAGCTTTCTTT.

This clone was counted a single time. The rearrangement links TRBV11-3 to TRBJ1-1; D may be TRBD1 (5 bases). From germline, CDR1 is SGHNT and CDR2 YENEEA. V lost 3 bases to trimming and J lost 3 bases, with 14 bases between them. The CDR3 is 15 amino acids. CDR3 region: CASSFRLGEDTEAFF. In DNA, the CDR3 is TGTGCCAGCAGCTTCCGACTGGGGGAGGACACTGAAGCTTTCTTT.

This chain links TRBV27 with TRBJ2-1; 10 nucleotides match TRBD2. V lost 5 bases to trimming and J lost 2 bases; unmatched junction nucleotides: 3. CDR3 length: 15 amino acids. Germline assignment: CDR1 MNHEY and CDR2 SMNVEV (reference sequence). Here the CDR3 DNA reads TGTGCCAGCAGTCACGGGACTAGCGCCTACAATGAGCAGTTCTTC. This sequence encodes CASSHGTSAYNEQFF.

This clone showed up just a few times. J is TRBJ2-1 and V is TRBV11-2; D is perhaps TRBD2 (5 bases). The V gene lost 4 bases and the J gene lost 10 bases, with 20 bases spanning the gap. Germline V lookup: CDR1 SGHAT, CDR2 FQNNGV. The CDR3 is 15 residues long. Written as DNA, the CDR3 is TGTGCCAGCAGCTCGGTCAACCCCCAGGAGGAAGAGCAGTTCTTC. The encoded protein is CASSSVNPQEEEQFF.

This clone came up a few times. The chain combines TRBV4-1 with TRBJ1-1, with a weak D call TRBD1 (5 bases). This CDR3 contains 14 residues. Germline lookup yields CDR1 MGHRA and CDR2 YSYEKL. The V gene lost 7 bases and the J gene lost 2 bases, with 14 bases spanning the gap. Here the CDR3 reads CASIQGPGNTEAFF. The DNA for the CDR3 is TGCGCCAGCATCCAGGGTCCAGGTAACACTGAAGCTTTCTTT.

The chain couples TRBV9 to TRBJ1-2, with D perhaps matching TRBD1 (5 bases). CDR1 SGDLS and CDR2 YYNGEE come from the germline V gene. V was trimmed by 3 bases and J by 4 bases, leaving 19 bases between them. The CDR3 contains 16 residues. The CDR3 is CASSEGLPSRGYGYTF. In nucleotides, the CDR3 is TGTGCCAGCAGCGAGGGACTTCCTAGTAGGGGCTATGGCTACACCTTC.

V gene TRBV5-4 combines with J gene TRBJ1-1; D not certain. V was clipped by 4 bases and J by 7 bases, with 11 bases between them. The germline V gene has CDR1 SGHNT and CDR2 YYREEE (reference sequence). The length of the CDR3 is 12 residues. CDR3 protein: CASSEGFSEAFF. In DNA form, the CDR3 reads TGTGCCAGCAGCGAGGGTTTTAGTGAAGCTTTCTTT.

The chain uses TRBV18 and TRBJ2-7, with TRBD1 matching over 10 bases. Germline V gene sequence: CDR1 KGHSH, CDR2 LQKENI. Unmatched junction bases numbered 3, after V lost 3 bases and J lost 7 bases. The CDR3 has 13 amino acids. The CDR3 spells CASSPDRGLEQYF. The CDR3 coding sequence is TGTGCCAGCTCACCTGACAGGGGGCTTGAGCAGTACTTC.

V is TRBV9 and J is TRBJ1-4, with TRBD1 identical over 7 bases. Germline lookup yields CDR1 SGDLS and CDR2 YYNGEE. This CDR3 contains 16 residues. The V segment lost 3 bases and the J segment 5 bases; nucleotides outside the gene matches: 10. In DNA form, the CDR3 reads TGTGCCAGCAGCGAAAATACAGGGGTCCTAAATGAAAAACTGTTTTTT. This gives the protein CASSENTGVLNEKLFF.

This clone was recorded a few times. Written as DNA, the CDR3 is TGTGCCACCGGTCTGTCCGGGGCCAACGTCCTGACTTTC. Translation: CATGLSGANVLTF. This chain links TRBV3-1 (or the pseudogene TRBV3-2) with TRBJ2-6; D gene uncertain. Per germline, CDR1 LGHDT and CDR2 YNNKEL (reference sequence). The CDR3 runs to 13 residues. V was shortened by 10 bases and J by 4 bases, with 11 bases between the two germline ends.

V gene TRBV24-1 combines with J gene TRBJ2-1; D may be TRBD1 (5 bases). V was trimmed by 0 bases and J by 8 bases, leaving 7 bases between them. Germline assignment: CDR1 KGHDR and CDR2 SFDVKD. This CDR3 comprises 13 residues. This CDR3 reads CATSDLQQDEQFF. CDR3 DNA: TGTGCCACCAGTGATTTGCAACAGGATGAGCAGTTCTTC.

The gene calls are TRBV25-1 and TRBJ1-1, with D uncertain. In germline, CDR1 is MGHDK, CDR2 SYGVNS. This CDR3 comprises 16 residues. With 5 bases removed from V and 1 base from J, the gap between germline ends came to 17 bases. DNA of the CDR3: TGTGCCAGCAGTCCCACTATCTCCGTGGGGAACACTGAAGCTTTCTTT. It is translated as CASSPTISVGNTEAFF.